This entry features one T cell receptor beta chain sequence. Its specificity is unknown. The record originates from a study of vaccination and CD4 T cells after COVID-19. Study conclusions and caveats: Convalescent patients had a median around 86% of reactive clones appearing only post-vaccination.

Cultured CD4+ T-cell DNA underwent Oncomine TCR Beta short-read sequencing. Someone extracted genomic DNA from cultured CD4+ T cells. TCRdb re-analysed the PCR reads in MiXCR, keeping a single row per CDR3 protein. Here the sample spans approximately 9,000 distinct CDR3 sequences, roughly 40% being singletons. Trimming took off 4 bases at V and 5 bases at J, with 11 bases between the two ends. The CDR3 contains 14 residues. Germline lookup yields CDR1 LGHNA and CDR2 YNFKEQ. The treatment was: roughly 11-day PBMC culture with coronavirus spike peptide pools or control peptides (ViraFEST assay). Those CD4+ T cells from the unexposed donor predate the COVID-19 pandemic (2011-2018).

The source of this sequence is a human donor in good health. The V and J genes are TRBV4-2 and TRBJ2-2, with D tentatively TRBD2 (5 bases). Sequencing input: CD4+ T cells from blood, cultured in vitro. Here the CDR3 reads CASSPGGSTGELFF. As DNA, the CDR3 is TGTGCCAGCAGCCCCGGAGGAAGTACCGGGGAGCTGTTTTTT.